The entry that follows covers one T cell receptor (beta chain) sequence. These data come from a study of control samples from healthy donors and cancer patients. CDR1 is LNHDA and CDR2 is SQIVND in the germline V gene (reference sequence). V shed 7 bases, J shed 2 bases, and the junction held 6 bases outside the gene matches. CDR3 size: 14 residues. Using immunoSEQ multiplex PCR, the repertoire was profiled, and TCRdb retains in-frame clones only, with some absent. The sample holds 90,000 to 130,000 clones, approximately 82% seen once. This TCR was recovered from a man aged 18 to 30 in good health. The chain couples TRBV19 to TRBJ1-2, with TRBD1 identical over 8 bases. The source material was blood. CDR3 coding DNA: TGTGCCAGTACCGGGGACAGGAGGAACTATGGCTACACCTTC. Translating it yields CASTGDRRNYGYTF.